The next 12 T cell receptor beta chains were all read from a single sample in a study of the immune and genomic landscape of osteosarcoma. The table came from immunoSEQ multiplex PCR; TCRdb's copy has only in-frame clones and leaves some out. Found here are about 5,900 clones, about two thirds of them singletons; the top ten hold about 15%. Primary, local recurrence and metastasis osteosarcoma tumors were taken after treatment from poor-prognosis patients. The sample taken for sequencing was osteosarcoma tumor tissue from the lung. These receptors all come from a human donor with osteosarcoma.

This chain connects TRBV4-3 to TRBJ1-5; D not resolved. In germline, CDR1 is LGHNA, CDR2 YSLEER. The V end was cut by 2 bases, the J end by 7 bases, with 15 bases between. The CDR3 contains 15 residues. CDR3 DNA: TGCGCCAGCAGCCAAAATTTGTTGGGGAACCAGCCCCAGCATTTT. It specifies CASSQNLLGNQPQHF.

This chain joins TRBV19 and TRBJ1-1; D is unclear. CDR1 LNHDA and CDR2 SQIVND come from the germline V gene (reference sequence). The CDR3 has 15 amino acids. Trimming took off 3 bases at V and 0 bases at J, with 11 bases between the two ends. The chain's CDR3 is CASSIDLGLNTEAFF. The DNA of the CDR3 is TGTGCCAGTAGTATCGATTTGGGGTTGAACACTGAAGCTTTCTTT.

The chain is built from TRBV6-6 and TRBJ1-4; unclear D gene. Germline lookup yields CDR1 MNHNY and CDR2 SVGAGI (reference sequence). This CDR3 is 14 amino acids long. V shed 4 bases and J shed 8 bases, with 14 bases lying between them. The CDR3 sequence is CASSLGLVKEKLFF. CDR3 bases: TGTGCCAGCAGTTTAGGACTCGTCAAGGAAAAACTGTTTTTT.

The count of this clone is one. V is TRBV15 and J is TRBJ2-7; D gene uncertain. Looked up from germline, CDR1 is LNHNV and CDR2 is YYDKDF (reference sequence). Trimming shortened V by 8 bases and J by 2 bases, and 13 bases separated the two germline ends. This CDR3 is 13 amino acids long. The CDR3 region has the DNA TGTGCCACCGCGGACGGCGCAACCTACGAGCAGTACTTC. This codes for CATADGATYEQYF.

The chain links TRBV11-3 to TRBJ2-7, with TRBD1 as a possible D gene (5 bases). The CDR3 consists of 16 residues. The V end was cut by 5 bases, the J end by 10 bases, with 27 bases between. Looked up from germline, CDR1 is SGHNT and CDR2 is YENEEA. The CDR3 loop is CASSGRKDKHRDNQYF. The CDR3 DNA follows: TGTGCCAGCAGCGGACGTAAGGACAAACATCGAGACAACCAGTACTTC.

The genes are TRBV2 and TRBJ1-1; unclear D gene. The length of the CDR3 is 14 residues. The germline V and J ends were trimmed by 4 bases and 1 base, with 10 bases remaining between them. Looked up from germline, CDR1 is SNHLY and CDR2 is FYNNEI. The DNA of the CDR3 is TGTGCCAGCAGTGGGATGTATAGGAACACTGAAGCTTTCTTT. Its protein product is CASSGMYRNTEAFF.

Points on this clone: The same CDR3 is also encoded by other DNA sequences in this sample. The rearrangement links TRBV5-1 to TRBJ1-1; D is uncertain. Trimming took 4 bases from V and 1 from J, leaving 8 bases between them. From germline, CDR1 is SGHRS and CDR2 YFSETQ. The CDR3 is 13 amino acids. Here the CDR3 DNA reads TGCGCCAGCAGCGTGGACGCGAACACTGAAGCTTTCTTT. Amino acid sequence: CASSVDANTEAFF. Full variable domain (remainder filled in from reference TRBV5-1 and TRBJ1-1): KAGVTQTPRYLIKTRGQQVTLSCSPISGHRSVSWYQQTPGQGLQFLFEYFSETQRNKGNFPGRFSGRQFSNSRSEMNVSTLELGDSALYLCASSVDANTEAFFGQGTRLTVV.

The chain employs TRBV11-3 and TRBJ1-1, with unresolved D. CDR3 length equals 14 residues. CDR1 is SGHNT, CDR2 YENEEA, per germline. Trimming shortened V by 5 bases and J by 1 base, and 11 bases separated the two germline ends. CDR3 sequence: CASSHGPANTEAFF. The CDR3 DNA follows: TGTGCCAGCAGCCATGGACCCGCGAACACTGAAGCTTTCTTT. The variable domain in full, completed from reference TRBV11-3 and TRBJ1-1, reads EAGVVQSPRYKIIEKKQPVAFWCNPISGHNTLYWYLQNLGQGPELLIRYENEEAVDDSQLPKDRFSAERLKGVDSTLKIQPAELGDSAVYLCASSHGPANTEAFFGQGTRLTVV.

This clone is medium-sized in the sample. Other DNA sequences in this specimen translate into the identical CDR3. The chain joins TRBV6-5 to TRBJ1-4; D gene uncertain. V lost 5 bases to trimming and J lost 6 bases, with 10 bases between them. Germline V gene lookup returns CDR1 MNHEY and CDR2 SVGAGI. The CDR3 consists of 13 residues. The CDR3 nucleotides read TGTGCCAGCAGTAGGAACGGTGATGAAAAACTGTTTTTT. Translated: CASSRNGDEKLFF.

This chain links TRBV7-8 with TRBJ2-3; 7 positions agree with TRBD1. V was pared by 5 bases and J by 0 bases, with 5 bases of the junction left unmatched. The germline gives CDR1 SGHVS, CDR2 FQNEAQ. This CDR3 comprises 15 residues. The CDR3: CASSVNRGSTDTQYF. The CDR3 DNA reads as TGTGCCAGCAGCGTTAACAGGGGAAGCACAGATACGCAGTATTTT. The full variable domain, completed using reference TRBV7-8 and TRBJ2-3, is GAGVSQSPRYKVAKRGQDVALRCDPISGHVSLFWYQQALGQGPEFLTYFQNEAQLDKSGLPSDRFFAERPEGSVSTLKIQRTQQEDSAVYLCASSVNRGSTDTQYFGPGTRLTVL.

The chain links TRBV11-3 to TRBJ2-7; perhaps D is TRBD1 or TRBD2 (5 bases each). V lost 1 base, J lost 2 bases, and 9 bases lay in between. This CDR3 spans 14 amino acids. CDR1 SGHNT and CDR2 YENEEA come from the germline V gene. CDR3 in DNA: TGTGCCAGCAGCTTAGGGGACGGACCCTACGAGCAGTACTTC. This encodes CASSLGDGPYEQYF. Full variable domain (missing parts from reference TRBV11-3 and TRBJ2-7): EAGVVQSPRYKIIEKKQPVAFWCNPISGHNTLYWYLQNLGQGPELLIRYENEEAVDDSQLPKDRFSAERLKGVDSTLKIQPAELGDSAVYLCASSLGDGPYEQYFGPGTRLTVT.

This clone has just one count. The gene calls are TRBV7-2 and TRBJ2-3; D remains ambiguous. In germline, CDR1 is SGHTA, CDR2 FQGNSA. With 3 bases removed from V and 3 bases from J, the gap between germline ends came to 1 base. This CDR3 has 11 amino acids. The CDR3 reads CASSFTDTQYF. The CDR3 DNA follows: TGTGCCAGCAGCTTTACAGATACGCAGTATTTT.